This T cell receptor (beta chain) was found in a study of T cells after yellow fever vaccination. The study, taken as a whole, reports: In FACS-sorted repertoires, abundant clonotypes from the bulk population could appear as contaminants. Across the CD4 and CD8 compartments, a small share of clonotypes was present in both. In post-booster samples, most primary-vaccination clones reappeared (approximately 96% CD4, 88% CD8).

The ends were cut back, 4 bases at V and 8 bases at J, with 9 bases in the middle. Germline V lookup: CDR1 SGHDN, CDR2 FVKESK. The CDR3 sequence is 12 residues long. Worth noting for this clonotype: Its antigen remains unknown.

UMIs and a universal primer site were added when TCR cDNA was made by 5'RACE template switching. TCRdb used MiXCR to reprocess the 5' RACE reads, holding one entry per CDR3 protein. The top ten clones hold 14% to 15% of a sample with hundreds of thousands of distinct CDR3 sequences, approximately 13% of them seen once. J is TRBJ2-1 and V is TRBV14; no definite D call. The TCR originated in a man aged 25 to 40 who received the YFV17D yellow fever vaccine. Sequenced material: PBMCs, taken on the day of the yellow fever booster vaccination. The CDR3 protein is CASSLDRHEQFF. CDR3 DNA: TGTGCCAGCAGCCTGGATCGCCATGAGCAGTTCTTC.